These 3 T cell receptor beta chains originate from one sample sequenced in a study of cytomegalovirus exposure and HLA in healthy donors. Sequencing was performed with immunoSEQ multiplex PCR; in TCRdb, only in-frame clones are kept and a portion is missing. The data contain about 240,000 clones, just under 90% of them singletons. Sequenced input: PBMCs. These receptors all stem from a man between 18 and 29 years old in good health and CMV-seronegative.

The chain is built from TRBV6-5 and TRBJ2-1, with a possible D match to TRBD2 (6 bases). CDR3 length equals 15 residues. Germline CDR1 reads MNHEY; CDR2 reads SVGAGI. V was shortened by 4 bases and J by 0 bases, with 10 bases between the two germline ends. The CDR3 nucleotides read TGTGCCAGCAGTTCTCGGGGGATCTCCTACAATGAGCAGTTCTTC. The encoded protein is CASSSRGISYNEQFF.

In regard to this clone: At the DNA level, this CDR3 is encoded by other sequences in the same sample as well. The chain combines TRBV4-3 with TRBJ2-7, with D possibly being TRBD1 (5 bases). CDR1 and CDR2 (germline): LGHNA, YSLEER. V was shortened by 0 bases and J by 4 bases, with 7 bases between the two germline ends. The CDR3 is made up of 13 amino acids. The chain's CDR3 is CASSQDRGYEQYF. The CDR3 nucleotides read TGCGCCAGCAGCCAAGATAGGGGATACGAGCAGTACTTC.

The chain carries TRBV9 and TRBJ2-3; D is unresolved. The CDR3 has 14 amino acids. Trimming stripped 1 base from V and 4 bases from J, with 10 bases between. Germline CDR1 is SGDLS and CDR2 is YYNGEE. CDR3 in DNA: TGTGCCAGCAGCGTATTGGTAGATTCAGATACGCAGTATTTT. It is translated as CASSVLVDSDTQYF.